The following is a TCR beta chain sequence with its context. Its target is not known. Relative to the germline gene, one junction end is altered; a read error may explain this. TCRbeta libraries were built with three rounds of nested PCR, modified from ARM-PCR. TCRdb reprocessed the multiplex PCR reads with MiXCR, giving one entry per CDR3 protein. The repertoire consists of 35,000 to 55,000 distinct CDR3 sequences, with about three fifths occurring once and the leading ten covering under 60%. No cell sorting was done before RNA was extracted from the tissue. More than 3 cm separated this lung sample from the edge of the tumor. This specimen belongs to a study of tumor and adjacent non-tumor tissue in lung cancer. Study overall: The patients, 10 to 11 men and a few women, were about 31 to 80 with stage I to III disease. Findings and limits, study-wide: In normal lung, the top 100 clones were significantly more dominant than in tumor.

The CDR3 is 16 amino acids. Per the germline V gene, CDR1 is MDHEN and CDR2 is SYDVKM. Source material: distant non-tumor lung tissue. The chain joins TRBV28 to TRBJ2-2; 13 bases fit TRBD2. This clonotype originated in a middle-aged man with non-small cell lung cancer. CDR3 nucleotide sequence: TGTGCCAGCAGTACCCGACTAGCGGGAGGCACTGGGGGGCTGTTTTTT. Translating gives CASSTRLAGGTGGLFF.